This T cell receptor (beta chain) derives from a study of blood T cell repertoires in COVID-19. Original methodology: It was from reference gene primer amplification that nucleated cell counts were estimated. TCRdb's table, derived via immunoSEQ multiplex PCR, lists solely in-frame clones and lacks some. V and J calls and clone size come straight from that table; D and trimming were deduced from the DNA. Among fewer than 350,000 clones listed, over 75% were seen once. This receptor was identified in a human donor in a cohort sampled during active COVID-19. The material sequenced was peripheral blood.

CDR3 region: CASRGGNTGELFF. The CDR3 coding sequence is TGTGCCAGCAGAGGAGGTAACACCGGGGAGCTGTTTTTT. The chain joins TRBV5-4 to TRBJ2-2; D is possibly TRBD2 (5 bases). This CDR3 comprises 13 residues. Trimming stripped 5 bases from V and 2 bases from J, with 7 bases between. CDR1 and CDR2 from the germline V gene are SGHNT and YYREEE (reference sequence).